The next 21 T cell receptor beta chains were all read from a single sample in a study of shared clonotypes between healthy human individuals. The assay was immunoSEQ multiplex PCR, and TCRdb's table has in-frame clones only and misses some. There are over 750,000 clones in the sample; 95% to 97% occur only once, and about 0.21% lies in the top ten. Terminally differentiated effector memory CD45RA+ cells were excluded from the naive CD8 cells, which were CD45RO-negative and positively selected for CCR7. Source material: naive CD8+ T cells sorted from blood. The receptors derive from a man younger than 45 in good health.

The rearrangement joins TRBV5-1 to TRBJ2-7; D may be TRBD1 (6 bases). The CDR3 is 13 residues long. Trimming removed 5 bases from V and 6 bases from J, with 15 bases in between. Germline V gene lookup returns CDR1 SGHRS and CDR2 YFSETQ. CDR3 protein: CASSLTGLSEQYF. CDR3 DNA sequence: TGCGCCAGCAGTTTGACAGGCTTGAGCGAGCAGTACTTC.

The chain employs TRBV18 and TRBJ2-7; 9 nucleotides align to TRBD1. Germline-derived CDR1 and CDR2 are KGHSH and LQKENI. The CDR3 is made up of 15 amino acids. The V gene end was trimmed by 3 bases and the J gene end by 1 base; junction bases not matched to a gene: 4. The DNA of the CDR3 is TGTGCCAGCTCACCGAACAGGGGGCGATCCTACGAGCAGTACTTC. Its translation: CASSPNRGRSYEQYF.

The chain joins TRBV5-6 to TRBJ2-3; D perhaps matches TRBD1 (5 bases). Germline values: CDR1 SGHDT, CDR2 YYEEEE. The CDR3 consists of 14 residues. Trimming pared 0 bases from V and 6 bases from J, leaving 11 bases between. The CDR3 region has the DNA TGTGCCAGCAGCTTGGGAACAGGCTACGATACGCAGTATTTT. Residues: CASSLGTGYDTQYF. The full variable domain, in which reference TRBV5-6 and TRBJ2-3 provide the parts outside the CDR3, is DAGVTQSPTHLIKTRGQQVTLRCSPKSGHDTVSWYQQALGQGPQFIFQYYEEEERQRGNFPDRFSGHQFPNYSSELNVNALLLGDSALYLCASSLGTGYDTQYFGPGTRLTVL.

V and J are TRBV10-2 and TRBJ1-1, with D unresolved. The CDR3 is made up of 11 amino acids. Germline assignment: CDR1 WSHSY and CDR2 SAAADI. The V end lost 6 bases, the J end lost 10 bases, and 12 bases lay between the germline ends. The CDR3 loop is CASRPEGRAFF. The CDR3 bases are TGCGCCAGCAGGCCGGAGGGTCGAGCTTTCTTT.

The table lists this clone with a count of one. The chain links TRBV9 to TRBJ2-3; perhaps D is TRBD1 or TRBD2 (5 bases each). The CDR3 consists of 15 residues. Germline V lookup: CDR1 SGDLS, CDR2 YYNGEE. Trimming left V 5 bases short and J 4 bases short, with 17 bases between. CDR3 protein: CASSGAGTKADTQYF. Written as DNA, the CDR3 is TGTGCCAGCAGTGGAGCTGGGACCAAGGCAGATACGCAGTATTTT.

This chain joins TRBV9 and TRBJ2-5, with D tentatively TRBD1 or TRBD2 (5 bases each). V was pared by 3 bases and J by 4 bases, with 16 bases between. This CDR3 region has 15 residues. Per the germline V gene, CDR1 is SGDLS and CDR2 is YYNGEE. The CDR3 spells CASSGGTTHRETQYF. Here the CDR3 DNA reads TGTGCCAGCAGCGGGGGGACGACCCACCGAGAGACCCAGTACTTC.

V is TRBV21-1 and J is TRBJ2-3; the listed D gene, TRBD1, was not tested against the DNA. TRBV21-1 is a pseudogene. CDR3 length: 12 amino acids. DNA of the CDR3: TGTGCCAGCAGCACAAGCACAGATACGCAGTATTTT. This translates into CASSTSTDTQYF.

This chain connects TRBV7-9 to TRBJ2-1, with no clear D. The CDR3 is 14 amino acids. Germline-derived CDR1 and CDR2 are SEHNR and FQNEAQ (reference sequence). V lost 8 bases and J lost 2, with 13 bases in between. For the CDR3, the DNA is TGTGCCAGCTCCGCAAGCCTCACCTACAATGAGCAGTTCTTC. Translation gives CASSASLTYNEQFF.

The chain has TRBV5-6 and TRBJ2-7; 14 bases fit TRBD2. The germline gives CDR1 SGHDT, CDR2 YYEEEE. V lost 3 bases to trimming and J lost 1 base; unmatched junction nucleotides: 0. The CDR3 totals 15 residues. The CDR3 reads CASSWTSGGSYEQYF. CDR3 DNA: TGTGCCAGCAGCTGGACTAGCGGGGGGTCCTACGAGCAGTACTTC.

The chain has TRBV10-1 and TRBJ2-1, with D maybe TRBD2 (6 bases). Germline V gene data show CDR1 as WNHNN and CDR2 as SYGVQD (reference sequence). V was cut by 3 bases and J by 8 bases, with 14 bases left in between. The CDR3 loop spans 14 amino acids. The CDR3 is CASSDGRTVDEQFF. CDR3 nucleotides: TGCGCCAGCAGTGACGGGAGAACGGTCGATGAGCAGTTCTTC.

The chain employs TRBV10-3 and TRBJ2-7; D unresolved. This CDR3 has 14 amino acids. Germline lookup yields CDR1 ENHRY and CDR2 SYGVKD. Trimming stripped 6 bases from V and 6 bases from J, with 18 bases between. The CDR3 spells CAISSPGRGSEQYF. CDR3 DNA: TGTGCCATCAGCTCCCCCGGCCGCGGATCCGAGCAGTACTTC.

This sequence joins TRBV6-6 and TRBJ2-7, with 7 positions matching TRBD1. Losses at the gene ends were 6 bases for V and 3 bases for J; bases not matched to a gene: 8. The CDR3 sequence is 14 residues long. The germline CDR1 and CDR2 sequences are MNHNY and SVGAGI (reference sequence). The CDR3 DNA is TGTGCCAGCAGCGTTGCCGGGACAGTCTACGAGCAGTACTTC. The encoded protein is CASSVAGTVYEQYF.

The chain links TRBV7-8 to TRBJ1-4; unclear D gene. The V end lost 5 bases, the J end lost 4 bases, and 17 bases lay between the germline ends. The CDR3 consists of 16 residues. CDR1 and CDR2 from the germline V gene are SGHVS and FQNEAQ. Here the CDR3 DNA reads TGTGCCAGCAGCGAAGGCGTGGGTGCCCGTAATGAAAAACTGTTTTTT. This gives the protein CASSEGVGARNEKLFF.

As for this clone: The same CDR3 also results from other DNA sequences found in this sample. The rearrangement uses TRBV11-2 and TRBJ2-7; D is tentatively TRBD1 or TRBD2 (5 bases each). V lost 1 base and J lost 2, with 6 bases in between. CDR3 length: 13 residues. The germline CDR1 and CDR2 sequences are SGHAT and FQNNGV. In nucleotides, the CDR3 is TGTGCCAGCAGCTTAGGGGGACCCTACGAGCAGTACTTC. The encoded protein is CASSLGGPYEQYF.

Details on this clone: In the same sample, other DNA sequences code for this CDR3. Here the CDR3 DNA reads TGTGCCAGCAGTTCCGGGACAGGGGACTACGAGCAGTACTTC. It specifies CASSSGTGDYEQYF. The V gene is TRBV28, the J gene TRBJ2-7; 10 bases are a match to TRBD1. V was pared by 4 bases and J by 3 bases, with 3 bases of the junction left unmatched. Germline V gene lookup returns CDR1 MDHEN and CDR2 SYDVKM. The CDR3 length is 14 residues.

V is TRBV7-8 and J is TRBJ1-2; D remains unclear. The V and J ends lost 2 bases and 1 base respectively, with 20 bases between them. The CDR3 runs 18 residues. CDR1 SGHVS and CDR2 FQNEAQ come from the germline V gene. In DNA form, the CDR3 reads TGTGCCAGCAGCTTATCGGGGAGGGAGCCGTCTCTTAACTATGGCTACACCTTC. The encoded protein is CASSLSGREPSLNYGYTF.

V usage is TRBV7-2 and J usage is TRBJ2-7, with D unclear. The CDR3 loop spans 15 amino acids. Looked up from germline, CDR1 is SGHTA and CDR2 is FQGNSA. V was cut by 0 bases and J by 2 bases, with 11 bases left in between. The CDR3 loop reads CASSLASGGAYEQYF. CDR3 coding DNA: TGTGCCAGCAGCTTAGCGTCAGGTGGGGCCTACGAGCAGTACTTC.

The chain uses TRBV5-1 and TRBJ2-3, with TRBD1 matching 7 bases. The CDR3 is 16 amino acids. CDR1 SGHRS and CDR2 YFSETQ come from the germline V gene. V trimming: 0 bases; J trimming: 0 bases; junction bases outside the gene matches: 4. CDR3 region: CASSLGGTVSTDTQYF. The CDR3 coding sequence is TGCGCCAGCAGCTTGGGAGGGACAGTTAGCACAGATACGCAGTATTTT.

Written as DNA, the CDR3 is TGTGCCAGCAGCCTATCGACAGGGCCCCCCTACGAGCAGTACTTC. This gives the protein CASSLSTGPPYEQYF. This chain connects TRBV7-9 to TRBJ2-7; 7 bases are shared with TRBD1. Trimming removed 5 bases from V and 2 bases from J; junction bases left unmatched: 9. The CDR3 consists of 15 residues. Per germline, CDR1 SEHNR and CDR2 FQNEAQ (reference sequence).

The CDR3 region has the DNA TGTGCCAGCTCACCACCGGGTGGGGCAGTCATCTCTGGGGCCAACGTCCTGACTTTC. This translates into CASSPPGGAVISGANVLTF. The chain uses TRBV18 and TRBJ2-6; TRBD1 might be the D (5 bases). CDR1 KGHSH and CDR2 LQKENI come from the germline V gene. This CDR3 is built from 19 residues. V shed 0 bases and J shed 0 bases, with 15 bases lying between them.

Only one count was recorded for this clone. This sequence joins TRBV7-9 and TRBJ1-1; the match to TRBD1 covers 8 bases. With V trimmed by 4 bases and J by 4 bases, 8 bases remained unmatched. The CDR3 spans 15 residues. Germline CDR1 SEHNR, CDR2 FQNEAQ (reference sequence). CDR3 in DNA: TGTGCCAGCAGCTACCGGGACAGGATGGTCACTGAAGCTTTCTTT. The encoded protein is CASSYRDRMVTEAFF.